These 24 T cell receptor beta chains came from one sample sequenced in a study of long-term antiretroviral therapy in people with HIV. The run of the v3.0 immunoSEQ assay was at survey level. This table comes from immunoSEQ multiplex PCR, and its TCRdb copy is limited to in-frame clones, with some not included. The sample shows roughly 13,000 clones, 60% to 80% of them seen only once. Specimen: unsorted PBMCs, collected 1.3 years after starting antiretroviral therapy. These receptors all stem from a woman in her late teens or twenties with HIV.

V and J are TRBV6-5 and TRBJ1-2; no clear D. The V gene's germline CDR1 is MNHEY and CDR2 SVGAGI. The CDR3 sequence is 12 residues long. Trimming stripped 6 bases from V and 3 bases from J, with 8 bases between. The CDR3 nucleotides are TGTGCCAGCAGGACGGTGGACTATGGCTACACCTTC. This encodes CASRTVDYGYTF.

The chain joins TRBV29-1 to TRBJ1-1; D not certain. V lost 1 base and J lost 4, with 13 bases in between. Germline V gene lookup returns CDR1 SQVTM and CDR2 ANQGSEA. This CDR3 spans 14 amino acids. In DNA, the CDR3 is TGCAGCGTTGAAGTGGGCAGGATCCCCACTGAAGCTTTCTTT. Its translation: CSVEVGRIPTEAFF.

The CDR3 spells CASSLTGGYHEQYF. DNA of the CDR3: TGTGCCAGCAGTCTTACAGGGGGCTACCACGAGCAGTACTTC. This chain links TRBV25-1 with TRBJ2-7, with 9 bases lining up with TRBD1. CDR3 length: 14 residues. Trimming removed 5 bases from V and 5 bases from J; junction bases left unmatched: 7. Germline V CDR1 and CDR2: MGHDK, SYGVNS.

V gene TRBV21-1 combines with J gene TRBJ2-7; the table names TRBD2, a call not compared with the DNA. TRBV21-1 is recorded as a pseudogene. This CDR3 has 13 amino acids. The CDR3 reads CASSKGTIYEQYF. In nucleotides, the CDR3 is TGTGCCAGCAGCAAAGGGACTATCTACGAGCAGTACTTC.

V is TRBV27 and J is TRBJ2-7; D is possibly TRBD2 (6 bases). The V gene lost 5 bases and the J gene lost 3 bases, with 14 bases spanning the gap. The germline CDR1 and CDR2 sequences are MNHEY and SMNVEV (reference sequence). The CDR3 spans 14 residues. The CDR3 DNA follows: TGTGCCAGCAGTAGTTGGAGGGGTAACTACGAGCAGTACTTC. Protein: CASSSWRGNYEQYF.

V is TRBV19 and J is TRBJ2-1, with 10 bases that match TRBD1. The CDR3 is 16 amino acids. The V and J ends lost 4 bases and 2 bases, in that order; junction bases with no gene match: 5. Germline V gene lookup returns CDR1 LNHDA and CDR2 SQIVND (reference sequence). This chain's CDR3 is CASSKRDRGPYNEQFF. The DNA of the CDR3 is TGTGCCAGTAGTAAACGGGACAGGGGACCCTACAATGAGCAGTTCTTC.

This clone appeared a few times. The rearrangement uses TRBV29-1 and TRBJ2-1, with 14 bases identical to TRBD2. The CDR3 sequence is 13 residues long. Germline CDR1 and CDR2: SQVTM and ANQGSEA. V lost 6 bases to trimming and J lost 6 bases; unmatched junction nucleotides: 1. The DNA for the CDR3 is TGCAGCGTGACTAGCGGGAGGGCCAATGAGCAGTTCTTC. It codes for CSVTSGRANEQFF.

The gene calls are TRBV27 and TRBJ2-1; D tentatively reads TRBD1 or TRBD2 (5 bases each). CDR3 length: 16 residues. V was shortened by 5 bases and J by 0 bases, with 14 bases between the two germline ends. Germline V lookup: CDR1 MNHEY, CDR2 SMNVEV (reference sequence). The CDR3 DNA is TGTGCCAGCAGTCTAAGGGGAGTACCCTCCTACAATGAGCAGTTCTTC. Translated, it gives CASSLRGVPSYNEQFF.

The rearrangement joins TRBV28 to TRBJ2-1; D is undetermined. Germline-derived CDR1 and CDR2 are MDHEN and SYDVKM. The CDR3 is 11 amino acids. With 6 bases removed from V and 2 bases from J, the gap between germline ends came to 2 bases. The CDR3 nucleotides read TGTGCCAGCAGCACCTACAATGAGCAGTTCTTC. Translated: CASSTYNEQFF.

V usage is TRBV19 and J usage is TRBJ2-7; D is possibly TRBD1 (6 bases). Per the germline V gene, CDR1 is LNHDA and CDR2 is SQIVND (reference sequence). Trimming took 6 bases from V and 1 from J, leaving 13 bases between them. The CDR3 sequence is 14 residues long. The CDR3, as DNA: TGTGCCAGTAGGCGGACAGAGAGTTCCTACGAGCAGTACTTC. Amino acid sequence: CASRRTESSYEQYF.

The chain links TRBV19 to TRBJ1-2; D is ambiguous. The CDR3 is 11 amino acids. Per the germline V gene, CDR1 is LNHDA and CDR2 is SQIVND (reference sequence). V lost 7 bases, J lost 6 bases, and 9 bases lay in between. CDR3 loop: CASTADNGYTF. CDR3 DNA sequence: TGTGCCAGTACAGCAGACAATGGCTACACCTTC.

This chain connects TRBV5-1 to TRBJ1-1, with 8 bases lining up with TRBD1. Per germline, CDR1 SGHRS and CDR2 YFSETQ. The CDR3 is 13 amino acids. The trim removed 4 bases at V and 11 bases at J, leaving 10 bases unmatched. CDR3: CASSLMDRAAAFF. CDR3 bases: TGCGCCAGCAGCCTCATGGACAGGGCGGCCGCTTTCTTT. Together with reference TRBV5-1 and TRBJ1-1, the CDR3 gives the full variable domain: KAGVTQTPRYLIKTRGQQVTLSCSPISGHRSVSWYQQTPGQGLQFLFEYFSETQRNKGNFPGRFSGRQFSNSRSEMNVSTLELGDSALYLCASSLMDRAAAFFGQGTRLTVV.

This chain connects TRBV9 to TRBJ1-5, with D tentatively TRBD1 (5 bases). The CDR3 covers 15 residues. The germline V gene encodes CDR1 SGDLS and CDR2 YYNGEE. V lost 4 bases and J lost 3, with 14 bases in between. In DNA, the CDR3 is TGTGCCAGCAGCCGGGGGGACGGACCCAATCAGCCCCAGCATTTT. Translating it yields CASSRGDGPNQPQHF.

This chain joins TRBV19 and TRBJ1-5; D may be TRBD1 (5 bases). The CDR3 sequence is 16 residues long. The V end lost 10 bases, the J end lost 0 bases, and 19 bases lay between the germline ends. Per the germline V gene, CDR1 is LNHDA and CDR2 is SQIVND (reference sequence). The CDR3 DNA reads as TGTGCCACCCAATCCCAGGGTTTGGTTAGCAATCAGCCCCAGCATTTT. The encoded protein is CATQSQGLVSNQPQHF. Complete variable domain (other parts from reference TRBV19 and TRBJ1-5): DGGITQSPKYLFRKEGQNVTLSCEQNLNHDAMYWYRQDPGQGLRLIYYSQIVNDFQKGDIAEGYSVSREKKESFPLTVTSAQKNPTAFYLCATQSQGLVSNQPQHFGDGTRLSIL.

The chain combines TRBV28 with TRBJ2-7; 8 bases match TRBD2. The germline gives CDR1 MDHEN, CDR2 SYDVKM. The CDR3 runs to 18 residues. Germline trimming cut 2 bases from V and 6 bases from J; bases unmatched to any gene: 18. The DNA for the CDR3 is TGTGCCAGCAGTTTACCCCCCCGAGGAGCGGGAGTTAATGGCGAGCAGTACTTC. Residues: CASSLPPRGAGVNGEQYF.

The chain carries TRBV7-9 and TRBJ1-4, with D perhaps matching TRBD1 (5 bases). The CDR3 spans 15 residues. Germline-derived CDR1 and CDR2 are SEHNR and FQNEAQ (reference sequence). Trimming pared 7 bases from V and 4 bases from J, leaving 16 bases between. Here the CDR3 reads CASTRQGGYNEKLFF. The CDR3 nucleotides read TGTGCCAGCACGAGGCAGGGAGGTTATAATGAAAAACTGTTTTTT.

This chain connects TRBV7-9 to TRBJ1-3; D remains ambiguous. CDR1 SEHNR and CDR2 FQNEAQ come from the germline V gene (reference sequence). The CDR3 consists of 13 residues. Trimming cost V 1 base and J 4 bases, with 5 bases left between them. The chain's CDR3 is CASSLGAGNTIYF. CDR3 coding DNA: TGTGCCAGCAGCTTAGGGGCGGGAAACACCATATATTTT.

Points on this clone: The junction does not match germline at one end; this may be a read error. V is TRBV6-5 and J is TRBJ1-1; perhaps TRBD1 as D (5 bases). Germline V lookup: CDR1 MNHEY, CDR2 SVGAGI. The CDR3 is 13 amino acids. The CDR3 region has the DNA TGTGCCAGCAGTTACTCAGGGACCTCTGAAGGTTTCTTT. It encodes CASSYSGTSEGFF.

This clone was observed once. The J gene is TRBJ1-1, the V gene TRBV7-9; D is undetermined. The CDR3 consists of 15 residues. Germline lookup yields CDR1 SEHNR and CDR2 FQNEAQ (reference sequence). V was trimmed by 1 base and J by 5 bases, leaving 14 bases between them. This CDR3 is CASSLESLQQTEAFF. The CDR3 DNA sequence: TGTGCCAGCAGCTTAGAGTCCCTCCAGCAAACTGAAGCTTTCTTT.

This clone is termed medium-sized. The chain carries TRBV7-2 and TRBJ2-7; TRBD2 matches 9 bases. Trimming at V came to 0 bases and at J to 4 bases, leaving 10 bases not matched to a gene. Germline CDR1 SGHTA, CDR2 FQGNSA. The CDR3 is 17 amino acids. CDR3 DNA sequence: TGTGCCAGCAGCTTAGCCCCCCCCAGCGGGGGGAATTACGAGCAGTACTTC. Residues: CASSLAPPSGGNYEQYF.

The gene calls are TRBV6-6 and TRBJ1-1; D is unresolved. V lost 5 bases, J lost 7 bases, and 17 bases lay in between. There are 14 residues in the CDR3. Germline V lookup: CDR1 MNHNY, CDR2 SVGAGI (reference sequence). The CDR3 sequence: CASSQNSVMNEAFF. The CDR3, as DNA: TGTGCCAGCAGTCAAAACTCAGTGATGAATGAAGCTTTCTTT.

This clone occurred a few times. This sequence joins TRBV14 and TRBJ2-7; 7 positions agree with TRBD1. Germline lookup yields CDR1 SGHDN and CDR2 FVKESK. J was trimmed by 3 bases and V by 8 bases; bases with no gene match: 4. The CDR3 covers 12 residues. The CDR3 protein is CASGQAYYEQYF. The CDR3 coding sequence is TGTGCCAGCGGACAGGCTTACTACGAGCAGTACTTC.

The V gene is TRBV2, the J gene TRBJ1-1; TRBD1 matches at 10 bases. The ends lost 9 bases at V and 8 bases at J; junction bases unmatched: 9. The CDR3 has 13 residues. The germline CDR1 and CDR2 sequences are SNHLY and FYNNEI. The CDR3, as DNA: TGTGCCAGAACATCGACAGGGGGCTACGAAGCTTTCTTT. Its protein product is CARTSTGGYEAFF.

This chain connects TRBV7-9 to TRBJ2-3; D is unclear. V gave up 0 bases and J gave up 4 bases, with 2 bases separating them. The CDR3 is 12 residues long. The germline gives CDR1 SEHNR, CDR2 FQNEAQ (reference sequence). CDR3 residues: CASSLAPDTQYF. The CDR3 DNA reads TGTGCCAGCAGCTTAGCGCCAGATACGCAGTATTTT.